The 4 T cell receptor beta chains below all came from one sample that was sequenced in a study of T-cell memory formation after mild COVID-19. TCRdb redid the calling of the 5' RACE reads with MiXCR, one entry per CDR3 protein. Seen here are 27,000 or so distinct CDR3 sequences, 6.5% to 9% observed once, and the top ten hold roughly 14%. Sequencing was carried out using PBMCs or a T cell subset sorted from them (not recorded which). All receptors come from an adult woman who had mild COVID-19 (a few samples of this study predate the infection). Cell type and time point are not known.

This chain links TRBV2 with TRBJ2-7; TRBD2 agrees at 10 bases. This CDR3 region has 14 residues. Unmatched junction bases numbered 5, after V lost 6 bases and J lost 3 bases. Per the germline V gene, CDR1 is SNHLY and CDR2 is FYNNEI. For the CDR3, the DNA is TGTGCCAGCAGAGCAACTAGCGGGGACTACGAGCAGTACTTC. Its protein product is CASRATSGDYEQYF.

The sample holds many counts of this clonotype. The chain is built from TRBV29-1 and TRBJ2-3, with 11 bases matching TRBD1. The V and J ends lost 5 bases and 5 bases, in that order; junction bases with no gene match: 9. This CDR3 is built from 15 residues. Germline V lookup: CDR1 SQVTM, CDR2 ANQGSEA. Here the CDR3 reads CSVLSGTGGLDTQYF. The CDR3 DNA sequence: TGCAGCGTTCTATCCGGGACAGGGGGATTAGATACGCAGTATTTT.

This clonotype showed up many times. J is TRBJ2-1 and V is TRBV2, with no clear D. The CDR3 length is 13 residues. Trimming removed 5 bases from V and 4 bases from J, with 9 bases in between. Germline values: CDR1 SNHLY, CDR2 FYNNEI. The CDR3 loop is CASSSSEYNEQFF. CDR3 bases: TGTGCCAGCAGTAGTTCCGAATACAATGAGCAGTTCTTC.

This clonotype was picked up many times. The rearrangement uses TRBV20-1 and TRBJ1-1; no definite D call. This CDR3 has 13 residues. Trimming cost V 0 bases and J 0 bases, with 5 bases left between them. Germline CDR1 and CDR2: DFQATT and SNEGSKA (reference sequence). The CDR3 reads CSARDVLNTEAFF. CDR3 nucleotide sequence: TGCAGTGCTAGAGATGTCTTGAACACTGAAGCTTTCTTT.